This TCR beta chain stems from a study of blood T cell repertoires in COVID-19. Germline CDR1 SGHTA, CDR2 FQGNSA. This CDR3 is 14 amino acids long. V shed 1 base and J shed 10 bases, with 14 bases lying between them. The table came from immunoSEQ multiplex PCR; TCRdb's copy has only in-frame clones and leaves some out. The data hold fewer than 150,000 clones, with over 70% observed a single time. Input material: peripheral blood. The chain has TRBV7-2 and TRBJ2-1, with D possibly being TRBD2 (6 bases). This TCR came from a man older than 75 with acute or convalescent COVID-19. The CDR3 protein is CASSLGLDIAEQFF. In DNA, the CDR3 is TGTGCCAGCAGCTTAGGACTAGACATTGCAGAGCAGTTCTTC.